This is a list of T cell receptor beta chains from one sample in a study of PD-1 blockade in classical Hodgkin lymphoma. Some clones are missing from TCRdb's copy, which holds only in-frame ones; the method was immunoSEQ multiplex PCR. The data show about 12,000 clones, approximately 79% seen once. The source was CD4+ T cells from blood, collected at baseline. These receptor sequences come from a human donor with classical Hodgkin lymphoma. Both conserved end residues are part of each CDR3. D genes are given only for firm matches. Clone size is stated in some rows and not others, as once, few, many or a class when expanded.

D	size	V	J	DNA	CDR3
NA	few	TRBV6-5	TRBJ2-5	TGTGCCAGCAGTTACCGGGAAGCGCAAGAGACCCAGTACTTC	CASSYREAQETQYF
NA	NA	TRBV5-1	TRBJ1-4	TGCGCCAGCAGCTTGGTGGCGTCCTCAACTAATGAAAAACTGTTTTTT	CASSLVASSTNEKLFF
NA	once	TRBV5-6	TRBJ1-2	TGTGCCAGCAGCTTGCCGGGGCCTGTCGACTATGGCTACACCTTC	CASSLPGPVDYGYTF
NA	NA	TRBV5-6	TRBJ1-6	TGTGCCAGCAGCGAAATGTATAATTCACCCCTCCACTTT	CASSEMYNSPLHF
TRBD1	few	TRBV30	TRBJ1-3	TGTGCCTGGAGTGGGGGGGACAGATCGAACACCATATATTTT	CAWSGGDRSNTIYF
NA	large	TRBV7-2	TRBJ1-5	TGTGCCAGCAGCCCACAAAGGCAGCAGCCCCAGCATTTT	CASSPQRQQPQHF
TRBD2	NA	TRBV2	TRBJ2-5	TGTGCCAGCAGCCAAGCGGGGGAGACCCAGTACTTC	CASSQAGETQYF
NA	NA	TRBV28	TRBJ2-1	TGTGCCAGCACCCCCGGCAACCCGTTTGGGAATGAGCAGTTCTTC	CASTPGNPFGNEQFF
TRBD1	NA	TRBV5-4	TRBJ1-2	TGTGCCAGCAGCTCCGGGACAGAAGGGACCTCACGGTATGGCTACACCTTC	CASSSGTEGTSRYGYTF
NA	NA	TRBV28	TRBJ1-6	TGTGCCAGCAGTTTAGGAAGTCTGGGGAGCTCCTATAATTCACCCCTCCACTTT	CASSLGSLGSSYNSPLHF